The 12 T cell receptor beta chains listed next were all sequenced from one sample in a study of T cell responses to AZD1222 COVID-19 vaccine. Sequencing used immunoSEQ multiplex PCR; TCRdb keeps in-frame clones, though not all of them. This table has about 150,000 clones, approximately 90% appearing once. This sample comprised peripheral blood, obtained 28 days after the second AZD1222 dose. The receptors were gathered from an adult who received the AZD1222 COVID-19 vaccine.

The chain couples TRBV10-1 to TRBJ2-2; D assignment may be TRBD1 or TRBD2 (6 bases each). V shed 3 bases and J shed 8 bases, with 13 bases lying between them. The CDR3 consists of 14 residues. Germline values: CDR1 WNHNN, CDR2 SYGVQD (reference sequence). The CDR3: CASSDPGASGELFF. CDR3 bases: TGCGCCAGCAGTGATCCGGGGGCGTCAGGGGAGCTGTTTTTT.

This clone was detected only a few times. The rearrangement links TRBV7-2 to TRBJ2-7; 11 positions match TRBD2. V lost 5 bases to trimming and J lost 4 bases; unmatched junction nucleotides: 19. Germline V lookup: CDR1 SGHTA, CDR2 FQGNSA. This CDR3 has 19 amino acids. The DNA for the CDR3 is TGTGCCAGCAGCCTCCCCCATGTAGCGGGAGGGCCTTATTCATACGAGCAGTACTTC. It encodes CASSLPHVAGGPYSYEQYF.

J is TRBJ1-5 and V is TRBV19, with a possible D match to TRBD1 (5 bases). CDR1 is LNHDA, CDR2 SQIVND, per germline (reference sequence). The CDR3 runs 13 residues. Trimming shortened V by 8 bases and J by 6 bases, and 14 bases separated the two germline ends. The CDR3: CASDEQGAQPQHF. In DNA form, the CDR3 reads TGTGCCAGTGACGAGCAGGGTGCTCAGCCCCAGCATTTT.

This clone appeared a single time. The chain combines TRBV7-8 with TRBJ1-1, with TRBD1 as a possible D gene (6 bases). Germline values: CDR1 SGHVS, CDR2 FQNEAQ. The length of the CDR3 is 15 residues. Deletions cut 5 bases from V and 4 bases from J, with 17 bases between. The CDR3 DNA reads TGTGCCAGCAGCCCTGGGAGAGGCAGGGGCACTGAAGCTTTCTTT. This encodes CASSPGRGRGTEAFF.

CDR3 in DNA: TGCGCCAGCAGCCGAAACCAGGCGAGCTCCTACAATGAGCAGTTCTTC. This gives the protein CASSRNQASSYNEQFF. This chain connects TRBV5-1 to TRBJ2-1; D is undetermined. The CDR3 is made up of 16 amino acids. Germline V CDR1 and CDR2: SGHRS, YFSETQ. Trimming took 4 bases from V and 0 from J, leaving 14 bases between them.

V and J are TRBV5-6 and TRBJ1-6, with D possibly TRBD1 on 5 matching bases. This CDR3 is 13 amino acids long. Trimming pared 4 bases from V and 6 bases from J, leaving 8 bases between. CDR1 is SGHDT, CDR2 YYEEEE, per germline. CDR3 DNA sequence: TGTGCCAGCAGCCCGGGGACTAATTCACCCCTCCACTTT. Its protein is CASSPGTNSPLHF.

The chain has TRBV5-1 and TRBJ2-2, with TRBD2 matching 8 bases. The CDR3 length is 16 residues. V trimming: 1 base; J trimming: 7 bases; junction bases outside the gene matches: 9. Germline assignment: CDR1 SGHRS and CDR2 YFSETQ. CDR3 sequence reads: CASSLRSGGRFGELFF. DNA for the CDR3: TGCGCCAGCAGCTTGAGGAGCGGGGGAAGGTTCGGGGAGCTGTTTTTT.

The chain recombines TRBV6-6 with TRBJ2-7; 12 bases agree with TRBD1. Germline CDR1 is MNHNY and CDR2 is SVGAGI (reference sequence). The CDR3 has 20 residues. Trimming at V came to 5 bases and at J to 0 bases, leaving 17 bases not matched to a gene. The CDR3 DNA reads TGTGCCAGCAGTCGGAGGGCGGGGACAGGGGGCGCTAAGAGCTCCTACGAGCAGTACTTC. The encoded protein is CASSRRAGTGGAKSSYEQYF.

This clone was detected only a few times. The chain links TRBV5-1 to TRBJ2-1; 13 nucleotides line up with TRBD2. This CDR3 has 16 amino acids. Germline CDR1 is SGHRS and CDR2 is YFSETQ. Unmatched junction bases numbered 9, after V lost 4 bases and J lost 8 bases. CDR3 protein: CASSLPTSGRADEQFF. In nucleotides, the CDR3 is TGCGCCAGCAGCCTACCCACTAGCGGGAGGGCCGATGAGCAGTTCTTC.

This chain connects TRBV20-1 to TRBJ1-3, with D hard to call. Germline loops: CDR1 DFQATT, CDR2 SNEGSKA (reference sequence). This CDR3 is built from 11 residues. The V gene lost 5 bases and the J gene lost 7 bases, with 9 bases spanning the gap. The CDR3 protein is CSAQTLNTIYF. The DNA of the CDR3 is TGCAGTGCTCAAACTCTCAACACCATATATTTT.

The genes are TRBV19 and TRBJ1-5; TRBD1 matches at 7 bases. From germline, CDR1 is LNHDA and CDR2 SQIVND (reference sequence). J lost 3 bases, V lost 7 bases, and 12 bases had no gene match. The CDR3 is 16 residues long. CDR3 nucleotides: TGTGCCAGTACCCTTATCGACAGGGTTTCCAATCAGCCCCAGCATTTT. This codes for CASTLIDRVSNQPQHF.

The genes are TRBV7-9 and TRBJ1-2; possible D gene TRBD1, 5 bases. Germline V gene sequence: CDR1 SEHNR, CDR2 FQNEAQ (reference sequence). The CDR3 contains 14 residues. The V end lost 2 bases, the J end lost 4 bases, and 11 bases lay between the germline ends. The CDR3 DNA follows: TGTGCCAGCAGCTTACTACAGGACGTCTATGGCTACACCTTC. It is translated as CASSLLQDVYGYTF.